Presented here are 31 T cell receptor beta chains from one specimen sequenced in a study of monozygotic twins with inflammatory bowel disease. TCRdb reprocessed the 5' RACE reads and keeps a single row for each CDR3 protein, giving no DNA. The sample has about 380,000 distinct CDR3 sequences. Sequencing was performed on blood. The receptors were gathered from a human donor with ulcerative colitis or Crohn's disease, or a healthy co-twin of an affected twin (not recorded which).

The CDR3 spells CASSLSVQSYEQYF. The rearrangement uses TRBV5-1 and TRBJ2-7. The CDR3 consists of 14 residues. Per the germline V gene, CDR1 is SGHRS and CDR2 is YFSETQ.

The chain uses TRBV15 and TRBJ2-7. Looked up from germline, CDR1 is LNHNV and CDR2 is YYDKDF (reference sequence). The CDR3 spans 13 residues. CDR3 amino acids: CATSRVPSYEQYF.

The V gene is TRBV12-3 or TRBV12-4, the J gene TRBJ2-5. This CDR3 comprises 13 residues. The CDR3 is CASSDGTQETQYF.

The genes are TRBV15 and TRBJ2-1. CDR3 length equals 14 residues. The V gene's germline CDR1 is LNHNV and CDR2 YYDKDF (reference sequence). CDR3 loop: CATSRDWLYNEQFF.

The chain joins TRBV7-8 to TRBJ2-2; the TCRdb D gene call, TRBD1, has no DNA to confirm it. This CDR3 has 18 residues. Per germline, CDR1 SGHVS and CDR2 FQNEAQ. This chain's CDR3 is CASSLGYVGQGAPGELFF.

The chain employs TRBV7-2 and TRBJ1-1; checking the TCRdb D call of TRBD1 is not possible without DNA. Germline V lookup: CDR1 SGHTA, CDR2 FQGNSA. The CDR3 totals 13 residues. The CDR3 spells CASSATGGTEAFF.

V is TRBV27 and J is TRBJ2-4; with no DNA, the TCRdb D assignment of TRBD1 cannot be verified. The CDR3 sequence is 14 residues long. Germline V gives CDR1 MNHEY, CDR2 SMNVEV (reference sequence). CDR3 sequence reads: CASSSRGQGNIQYF.

The rearrangement uses TRBV28 and TRBJ2-7; TCRdb's D call, TRBD2, is unchecked because there is no DNA. In germline, CDR1 is MDHEN, CDR2 SYDVKM. The CDR3 is 14 amino acids. The CDR3 spells CASSLPVGVYEQYF. The full variable domain, with the rest looked up from reference TRBV28 and TRBJ2-7, is DVKVTQSSRYLVKRTGEKVFLECVQDMDHENMFWYRQDPGLGLRLIYFSYDVKMKEKGDIPEGYSVSREKKERFSLILESASTNQTSMYLCASSLPVGVYEQYFGPGTRLTVT.

The chain is built from TRBV12-3 or TRBV12-4 and TRBJ2-1; the D call from TCRdb, TRBD1, cannot be confirmed without DNA. The CDR3 runs 12 residues. CDR3 protein: CASSDRGDEQFF.

The chain uses TRBV7-3 and TRBJ1-3. Looked up from germline, CDR1 is SGHTA and CDR2 is FQGTGA. CDR3 length: 14 amino acids. CDR3 residues: CASSSTGSGNTIYF.

The CDR3 spells CASRPDGTGELFF. The genes are TRBV6-5 and TRBJ2-2. CDR1 and CDR2 (germline): MNHEY, SVGAGI. This CDR3 has 13 amino acids.

The chain recombines TRBV7-2 with TRBJ2-1. There are 15 residues in the CDR3. Looked up from germline, CDR1 is SGHTA and CDR2 is FQGNSA. CDR3 residues: CASSVAFSSYNEQFF.

The chain is built from TRBV7-3 and TRBJ2-1; TCRdb indicates TRBD2, and absent DNA this call remains unverified. This CDR3 spans 15 amino acids. From germline, CDR1 is SGHTA and CDR2 FQGTGA. CDR3 protein: CASSSSHLNNNEQFF.

The V call is TRBV4-3, the J call TRBJ1-5; TCRdb's assignment of TRBD1 cannot be checked, as there is no DNA. The CDR3 spans 17 residues. The germline CDR1 and CDR2 sequences are LGHNA and YSLEER. CDR3 sequence reads: CASSQDGGGISNQPQHF.

The V call is TRBV6-1, the J call TRBJ1-2; the TCRdb D gene call, TRBD1, has no DNA to confirm it. This CDR3 has 15 residues. Germline lookup yields CDR1 MNHNS and CDR2 SASEGT. CDR3: CASSLLGQGGYGYTF.

The chain uses TRBV4-3 and TRBJ1-2. Germline CDR1 LGHNA, CDR2 YSLEER. The CDR3 is 17 amino acids. The CDR3 loop is CASSQDFLDRSNYGYTF.

The CDR3 here is CASSSQGAGGYTF. The chain joins TRBV2 to TRBJ1-2; the D call from TCRdb, TRBD1, cannot be confirmed without DNA. Germline V gene data show CDR1 as SNHLY and CDR2 as FYNNEI. The CDR3 runs to 13 residues.

This sequence joins TRBV12-3 or TRBV12-4 and TRBJ2-6; lacking DNA, the TRBD1 call made by TCRdb goes unchecked. The CDR3 loop spans 18 amino acids. The CDR3 sequence is CASSLGQGALAGANVLTF.

This chain joins TRBV20-1 and TRBJ2-6. The CDR3 totals 14 residues. Germline values: CDR1 DFQATT, CDR2 SNEGSKA (reference sequence). This chain's CDR3 is CSASQASGANVLTF.

CDR3 sequence reads: CASSLAGQGFFPYEQYF. The rearrangement joins TRBV7-2 to TRBJ2-7; with no DNA, the TCRdb D assignment of TRBD1 cannot be verified. This CDR3 region has 17 residues. Germline V CDR1 and CDR2: SGHTA, FQGNSA.

This chain links TRBV4-3 with TRBJ1-2. The CDR3 extends over 17 amino acids. Germline loops: CDR1 LGHNA, CDR2 YSLEER. This CDR3 reads CASSQDGSGGLNYGYTF.

CDR3 loop: CASSYGTSGVTGELFF. The V gene is TRBV6-2 or TRBV6-3, the J gene TRBJ2-2; TCRdb indicates TRBD2, and absent DNA this call remains unverified. The CDR3 totals 16 residues. The germline V gene has CDR1 MNHEY and CDR2 SVGEGT.

This sequence joins TRBV5-4 and TRBJ2-7; TCRdb picks TRBD1, but there is no DNA to check that call. Germline V gene data show CDR1 as SGHNT and CDR2 as YYREEE (reference sequence). The CDR3 runs 16 residues. The CDR3: CASSLAPTEGFREQYF.

The chain links TRBV24-1 to TRBJ2-7; TCRdb's assignment of TRBD1 cannot be checked, as there is no DNA. This CDR3 is 15 amino acids long. In germline, CDR1 is KGHDR, CDR2 SFDVKD. This chain's CDR3 is CATSDLQAGVYEQYF.

CDR3 sequence reads: CSVEEGVGYEQYF. The J gene is TRBJ2-7, the V gene TRBV29-1; TCRdb names TRBD1, which stays unverified in the absence of DNA. Germline values: CDR1 SQVTM, CDR2 ANQGSEA. The CDR3 has 13 amino acids.

The CDR3 loop is CSARGAAEYQETQYF. The chain employs TRBV20-1 and TRBJ2-5; without DNA, the TCRdb call of TRBD2 cannot be checked. Germline V gene sequence: CDR1 DFQATT, CDR2 SNEGSKA (reference sequence). The CDR3 has 15 amino acids.

V usage is TRBV5-1 and J usage is TRBJ2-5; TCRdb gives TRBD2 as the D gene, but with no DNA this cannot be confirmed. The CDR3 consists of 14 residues. Germline assignment: CDR1 SGHRS and CDR2 YFSETQ. CDR3 residues: CASSLAGSSETQYF.

This chain uses TRBV6-2 or TRBV6-3 with TRBJ2-1. The CDR3 is 12 residues long. CDR1 is MNHEY and CDR2 is SVGEGT in the germline V gene. The CDR3 is CASIYPEDEQFF.

CDR3 sequence: CSARDDGAGDHF. The chain employs TRBV20-1 and TRBJ2-7; TCRdb calls TRBD2, which cannot be checked without DNA. The CDR3 has 12 amino acids. Germline V gene lookup returns CDR1 DFQATT and CDR2 SNEGSKA (reference sequence).

V gene TRBV7-2 combines with J gene TRBJ2-5; TCRdb's D gene call, TRBD2, goes unchecked for lack of DNA. Germline lookup yields CDR1 SGHTA and CDR2 FQGNSA. This CDR3 has 15 residues. This chain's CDR3 is CASSAGGPLQETQYF.

V gene TRBV20-1 combines with J gene TRBJ1-6; as DNA is missing, the TRBD1 call by TCRdb cannot be tested. Germline assignment: CDR1 DFQATT and CDR2 SNEGSKA (reference sequence). This CDR3 region has 14 residues. The CDR3 region is CSASPGTGNSPLHF.